Each of the 25 T cell receptor beta chains below was sequenced from the same sample in a study of blood T cell repertoires in COVID-19. Method: immunoSEQ multiplex PCR; TCRdb's copy keeps in-frame clones and lacks some. The sample lists hundreds of thousands of clones, around 90% seen once, with around 3.5% in the top ten. Sequencing was performed on peripheral blood. Receptor source: a woman aged 18-30 years who had recovered from COVID-19.

This clone was detected only a few times. The chain carries TRBV7-2 and TRBJ2-2; TRBD1 is a possible D gene (6 bases). The V gene's germline CDR1 is SGHTA and CDR2 FQGNSA. The germline V and J ends were trimmed by 6 bases and 4 bases, with 12 bases remaining between them. The CDR3 extends over 14 amino acids. For the CDR3, the DNA is TGTGCCAGCAGGGCCAGGGGTGGCACCGGGGAGCTGTTTTTT. Its translation: CASRARGGTGELFF.

The chain has TRBV7-6 and TRBJ2-1; 8 nucleotides match TRBD2. This CDR3 has 17 residues. Trimming cost V 3 bases and J 2 bases; bases outside gene matches: 9. The germline CDR1 and CDR2 sequences are SGHVS and FNYEAQ. CDR3 sequence (DNA): TGTGCCAGCAGCTTCCCGAGAAGCGGGAGCACCTACAATGAGCAGTTCTTC. As protein: CASSFPRSGSTYNEQFF.

This chain joins TRBV2 and TRBJ2-7, with 8 bases aligning to TRBD2. This CDR3 region has 16 residues. Trimming removed 3 bases from V and 3 bases from J; junction bases left unmatched: 10. CDR1 SNHLY and CDR2 FYNNEI come from the germline V gene. CDR3 sequence reads: CASSDALLADLYEQYV. CDR3 in DNA: TGTGCCAGCAGTGACGCGTTACTAGCGGATCTCTACGAGCAGTACGTC.

This clone appeared a single time. The genes are TRBV7-9 and TRBJ2-1, with 8 bases identical to TRBD2. CDR1 is SEHNR, CDR2 FQNEAQ, per germline (reference sequence). CDR3 length equals 11 residues. V gave up 5 bases and J gave up 13 bases; unmatched junction bases: 4. CDR3 nucleotide sequence: TGTGCCAGCAGCGGGGGGACTAGACAGTTCTTC. It specifies CASSGGTRQFF.

J is TRBJ2-3 and V is TRBV5-1; 8 bases are shared with TRBD2. The ends lost 4 bases at V and 0 bases at J; junction bases unmatched: 10. CDR1 is SGHRS and CDR2 is YFSETQ in the germline V gene. CDR3 length: 17 amino acids. As DNA, the CDR3 is TGCGCCAGCAGCCCCAATCCTAGCGGGTTTAGCACAGATACGCAGTATTTT. Amino acid sequence: CASSPNPSGFSTDTQYF.

The V gene is TRBV19, the J gene TRBJ2-3; D perhaps matches TRBD2 (6 bases). CDR1 and CDR2 (germline): LNHDA, SQIVND (reference sequence). Trimming took 3 bases from V and 2 from J, leaving 18 bases between them. CDR3 length: 17 amino acids. CDR3 amino acids: CASSIWGTGTSTDTQYF. The CDR3 nucleotides read TGTGCCAGTAGTATCTGGGGGACTGGCACGTCCACAGATACGCAGTATTTT.

The rearrangement joins TRBV30 to TRBJ1-5; possibly TRBD1 for D (5 bases). CDR3 length equals 14 residues. Germline-derived CDR1 and CDR2 are GTSNPN and SVGIG (reference sequence). V dropped 1 base and J dropped 0 bases, with 7 bases sitting between them. CDR3 region: CAWSGTSSNQPQHF. Written as DNA, the CDR3 is TGTGCCTGGAGTGGGACATCTAGCAATCAGCCCCAGCATTTT.

Here the CDR3 reads CASSLKGGGQPQHF. The CDR3 DNA is TGTGCCAGCAGTTTAAAGGGGGGGGGTCAGCCCCAGCATTTT. The gene calls are TRBV27 and TRBJ1-5, with D possibly being TRBD1 (6 bases). V lost 2 bases, J lost 6 bases, and 11 bases lay in between. The CDR3 totals 14 residues. CDR1 MNHEY and CDR2 SMNVEV come from the germline V gene (reference sequence).

The chain couples TRBV28 to TRBJ2-2, with 7 positions matching TRBD2. Germline V gene sequence: CDR1 MDHEN, CDR2 SYDVKM. This CDR3 is 10 amino acids long. In DNA form, the CDR3 reads TGTTTAGCGGGCACCGGGGAGCTGTTTTTT. Amino acids: CLAGTGELFF.

This rearrangement joins TRBV5-6 to TRBJ2-2; 7 positions agree with TRBD1. CDR3 size: 15 residues. Unmatched junction bases numbered 6, after V lost 5 bases and J lost 2 bases. Germline V gene lookup returns CDR1 SGHDT and CDR2 YYEEEE. This CDR3 reads CASRRGQVNTGELFF. The CDR3 DNA follows: TGTGCCAGCAGGAGGGGGCAGGTTAACACCGGGGAGCTGTTTTTT.

The chain uses TRBV29-1 and TRBJ1-2; 9 nucleotides agree with TRBD1. Germline CDR1 is SQVTM and CDR2 is ANQGSEA. The V gene end was trimmed by 6 bases and the J gene end by 5 bases; junction bases not matched to a gene: 10. This CDR3 is built from 14 residues. The CDR3 nucleotides are TGCAGCGTGGTAGCACAGGGGGCGGGTTATGGCTACACCTTC. Its protein product is CSVVAQGAGYGYTF.

The rearrangement links TRBV11-2 to TRBJ2-7; 8 nucleotides match TRBD2. In germline, CDR1 is SGHAT, CDR2 FQNNGV. The CDR3 has 15 amino acids. V lost 0 bases and J lost 2; bases outside the gene matches: 3. The CDR3 protein is CASSLDLAGTYEQYV. Here the CDR3 DNA reads TGTGCCAGCAGCTTAGATCTAGCGGGCACCTACGAGCAGTACGTC.

V is TRBV5-1 and J is TRBJ2-1, with 8 bases identical to TRBD1. This CDR3 spans 14 amino acids. V shed 0 bases and J 12 bases; nucleotides not matched to a gene: 8. The V gene's germline CDR1 is SGHRS and CDR2 YFSETQ. The CDR3 sequence is CASSLDWLGTGQFF. The CDR3 DNA follows: TGCGCCAGCAGCTTGGATTGGTTGGGGACAGGGCAGTTCTTC.

Details on this clone: Additional DNA sequences in this sample encode the identical CDR3. The chain is built from TRBV6-5 and TRBJ2-2; TRBD1 might be the D (6 bases). The CDR3 totals 14 residues. Germline V gene data show CDR1 as MNHEY and CDR2 as SVGAGI. Trimming took 7 bases from V and 2 from J, leaving 11 bases between them. As DNA, the CDR3 is TGTGCCAGCACGCAGGGGTCCAACACCGGGGAGCTGTTTTTT. Translating it yields CASTQGSNTGELFF.

This clone was seen once. The chain links TRBV15 to TRBJ1-5; TRBD1 agrees at 7 bases. Germline CDR1 LNHNV, CDR2 YYDKDF (reference sequence). The CDR3 extends over 15 amino acids. V shed 8 bases, J shed 0 bases, and the junction held 7 bases outside the gene matches. DNA of the CDR3: TGTGCCACCGAAGCTGGGACAGCTAGCAATCAGCCCCAGCATTTT. It codes for CATEAGTASNQPQHF.

The CDR3 nucleotides read TGTGCCAGCAGCCCAGTTTTCAGGACAGGGTTGCCAGATACGCAGTATTTT. It yields the protein CASSPVFRTGLPDTQYF. The rearrangement joins TRBV7-9 to TRBJ2-3; TRBD1 matches at 8 bases. The CDR3 is 17 amino acids. V dropped 5 bases and J dropped 4; count of bases not matched to a gene: 14. Germline V gene lookup returns CDR1 SEHNR and CDR2 FQNEAQ (reference sequence). Full variable domain (rest looked up from reference TRBV7-9 and TRBJ2-3): DTGVSQNPRHKITKRGQNVTFRCDPISEHNRLYWYRQTLGQGPEFLTYFQNEAQLEKSRLLSDRFSAERPKGSFSTLEIQRTEQGDSAMYLCASSPVFRTGLPDTQYFGPGTRLTVL.

The chain is built from TRBV5-5 and TRBJ2-5; 10 bases map to TRBD2. V was clipped by 1 base and J by 5 bases; unmatched bases: 11. The CDR3 is 17 residues long. CDR1 SGHKS and CDR2 YYEKEE come from the germline V gene (reference sequence). Here the CDR3 DNA reads TGTGCCAGCAGCTTGTATCTAGCGGGAGAGGAGTGGGAGACCCAGTACTTC. Its protein is CASSLYLAGEEWETQYF. Drawing the rest from reference TRBV5-5 and TRBJ2-5, the complete variable domain is DAGVTQSPTHLIKTRGQQVTLRCSPISGHKSVSWYQQVLGQGPQFIFQYYEKEERGRGNFPDRFSARQFPNYSSELNVNALLLGDSALYLCASSLYLAGEEWETQYFGPGTRLLVL.

V gene TRBV29-1 combines with J gene TRBJ1-5; D not resolved. CDR3 length: 12 residues. V was cut by 5 bases and J by 4 bases, with 9 bases left in between. Germline assignment: CDR1 SQVTM and CDR2 ANQGSEA. CDR3 DNA sequence: TGCAGCGTTCAAACGGGAAATCAGCCCCAGCATTTT. Its protein is CSVQTGNQPQHF.

The chain couples TRBV6-5 to TRBJ1-2, with 9 bases fitting TRBD1. Germline V lookup: CDR1 MNHEY, CDR2 SVGAGI. The J segment lost 2 bases and the V segment lost 0 bases, leaving 4 bases of the junction unmatched. CDR3 size: 16 residues. CDR3 in amino acids: CASSYSKGQGNYGYTF. In nucleotides, the CDR3 is TGTGCCAGCAGTTACTCGAAAGGACAGGGGAACTATGGCTACACCTTC.

This rearrangement joins TRBV5-6 to TRBJ2-7, with 7 bases lining up with TRBD2. The CDR3 length is 15 residues. Germline assignment: CDR1 SGHDT and CDR2 YYEEEE. V shed 0 bases and J 2 bases; nucleotides not matched to a gene: 5. The CDR3 coding sequence is TGTGCCAGCAGCTTGGCTAGCGGTAGACCCTACGAGCAGTACGTC. The encoded protein is CASSLASGRPYEQYV.

This clone was seen a single time. This rearrangement joins TRBV5-4 to TRBJ1-5; 7 bases match TRBD1. The germline V gene has CDR1 SGHNT and CDR2 YYREEE (reference sequence). J gave up 6 bases and V 5 bases, and 14 bases lay outside the gene matches. The CDR3 length is 16 residues. CDR3 DNA sequence: TGTGCCAGCAGGCAAAAGACAGGGATCTTTTGTCAGCCCCAGCATTTT. Residues: CASRQKTGIFCQPQHF.

J is TRBJ2-7 and V is TRBV5-1; 7 nucleotides align to TRBD1. Trimming took 2 bases from V and 0 from J; bases not matched to a gene: 5. Germline V lookup: CDR1 SGHRS, CDR2 YFSETQ. The CDR3 has 15 residues. The CDR3 DNA is TGCGCCAGCAGCTTAGGGACAGCGAGCTCCTACGAGCAGTACGTC. Translating it yields CASSLGTASSYEQYV.

The CDR3 DNA reads as TGTGCCTGGAGTGCCTGGGACAGAAGCACAGATACGCAGTATTTT. Encoded protein: CAWSAWDRSTDTQYF. The gene calls are TRBV30 and TRBJ2-3; 7 bases are a match to TRBD1. Germline loops: CDR1 GTSNPN, CDR2 SVGIG (reference sequence). V lost 1 base and J lost 0; bases outside the gene matches: 4. The CDR3 sequence is 15 residues long.

The sample holds one count of this clone. This chain joins TRBV20-1 and TRBJ2-1; no clear D. Germline V CDR1 and CDR2: DFQATT, SNEGSKA (reference sequence). The CDR3 length is 11 residues. The V gene lost 6 bases and the J gene lost 3 bases, with 6 bases spanning the gap. DNA for the CDR3: TGCAGTGCCACATACTACAATGAGCAGTTCTTC. Amino acids: CSATYYNEQFF.

This rearrangement joins TRBV7-9 to TRBJ2-1, with TRBD2 matching over 10 bases. The V and J ends lost 5 bases and 2 bases, in that order; junction bases with no gene match: 6. The CDR3 consists of 16 residues. CDR1 SEHNR and CDR2 FQNEAQ come from the germline V gene (reference sequence). This CDR3 reads CASSPRTSGTYNEQFF. CDR3 bases: TGTGCCAGCAGCCCACGCACTAGCGGGACCTACAATGAGCAGTTCTTC.